The 28 T cell receptor beta chains below all came from one sample that was sequenced in a study of T-cell reconstitution after alpha-beta-depleted transplantation in children. Unique molecular identifiers tagged the TCRbeta library. MiXCR was run by TCRdb on the PCR reads, yielding one entry per CDR3 protein. The data hold more than 200,000 distinct CDR3 sequences, with 20% to 30% observed a single time. Here the sequenced sample was PBMCs, taken before TCRalphabeta/CD19-depleted stem cell transplant. The receptors originated from a girl aged 2 to 10 with Fanconi anemia, due to receive a stem cell transplant.

The chain links TRBV29-1 to TRBJ2-7; D is possibly TRBD1 (5 bases). The V end was cut by 4 bases, the J end by 2 bases, with 9 bases between. This CDR3 contains 12 residues. CDR1 is SQVTM and CDR2 is ANQGSEA in the germline V gene. DNA for the CDR3: TGCAGCGTTGCAGACAGCCCCTACGAGCAGTACTTC. Translating gives CSVADSPYEQYF.

The chain recombines TRBV12-3 or TRBV12-4 with TRBJ2-3; TRBD1 matches at 7 bases. Germline trimming cut 1 base from V and 4 bases from J; bases unmatched to any gene: 14. The CDR3 totals 18 residues. CDR3 coding DNA: TGTGCCAGCAGTTTAGTCAGGGGGTCGAGTGGAACTCCAGATACGCAGTATTTT. Protein product: CASSLVRGSSGTPDTQYF.

This clonotype was recorded only once. V gene TRBV5-1 combines with J gene TRBJ2-1; D unclear. Germline CDR1 reads SGHRS; CDR2 reads YFSETQ. CDR3 length equals 15 residues. Trimming cost V 3 bases and J 9 bases, with 19 bases left between them. The CDR3 DNA reads TGCGCCAGCAGCTATCAAACTCTTGGTCGAGGTGAGCAGTTCTTC. Residues: CASSYQTLGRGEQFF. Full variable domain (rest looked up from reference TRBV5-1 and TRBJ2-1): KAGVTQTPRYLIKTRGQQVTLSCSPISGHRSVSWYQQTPGQGLQFLFEYFSETQRNKGNFPGRFSGRQFSNSRSEMNVSTLELGDSALYLCASSYQTLGRGEQFFGPGTRLTVL.

This clonotype was counted once. Given a much more abundant clone one base away, this may be a read error. V is TRBV12-3 or TRBV12-4 and J is TRBJ2-5; D gene ambiguous. CDR3 length equals 15 residues. Trimming stripped 4 bases from V and 2 bases from J, with 14 bases between. Here the CDR3 DNA reads TGTGCCAGCAGTTGGTGGGGTGGGCGGCAAGAGACCCAGTACTTC. This sequence encodes CASSWWGGRQETQYF.

The chain combines TRBV4-2 with TRBJ2-3, with 14 nucleotides matching TRBD2. After removal of 5 bases from V and 2 bases from J, the junction contained 9 bases not matched to a gene. Germline V CDR1 and CDR2: LGHNA, YNFKEQ. The CDR3 loop spans 18 amino acids. In DNA, the CDR3 is TGTGCCAGCAGCTCGTGGACTAGCGGGGGGCTAAACACAGATACGCAGTATTTT. Translation gives CASSSWTSGGLNTDTQYF.

On this clonotype itself: Possible read error: a much larger clone is one base away. The V call is TRBV20-1, the J call TRBJ2-5; D uncertain. V was trimmed by 3 bases and J by 4 bases, leaving 3 bases between them. The germline V gene encodes CDR1 DFQATT and CDR2 SNEGSKA (reference sequence). The CDR3 totals 10 residues. The CDR3 DNA sequence: TGCAGTGCTAGTGCAGAGACCCAGTACTTC. Translating gives CSASAETQYF.

This clonotype has ten or more counts. This rearrangement joins TRBV7-8 to TRBJ1-1; D not resolved. Germline lookup yields CDR1 SGHVS and CDR2 FQNEAQ. The V and J ends lost 1 base and 0 bases respectively, with 9 bases between them. The CDR3 has 15 amino acids. As DNA, the CDR3 is TGTGCCAGCAGCTTAGGAGGGCCCCTGAACACTGAAGCTTTCTTT. It encodes CASSLGGPLNTEAFF.

The chain employs TRBV7-3 and TRBJ2-3; no firm D call. Trimming pared 2 bases from V and 10 bases from J, leaving 22 bases between. CDR1 is SGHTA and CDR2 is FQGTGA in the germline V gene. The CDR3 is made up of 16 amino acids. The CDR3 protein is CASSLAPSAGRKAQYF. The CDR3 DNA sequence: TGTGCCAGCAGCTTAGCTCCTTCGGCCGGCCGAAAGGCGCAGTATTTT.

This clonotype has ten or more counts. V and J are TRBV29-1 and TRBJ2-5, with D hard to call. From germline, CDR1 is SQVTM and CDR2 ANQGSEA. Trimming pared 5 bases from V and 1 base from J, leaving 8 bases between. The CDR3 contains 12 residues. The CDR3: CSVIKGQETQYF. The CDR3 region has the DNA TGCAGCGTTATTAAAGGCCAAGAGACCCAGTACTTC.

This clonotype was found a few times. This chain joins TRBV5-6 and TRBJ2-3, with TRBD1 matching 9 bases. Trimming cost V 3 bases and J 4 bases; bases outside gene matches: 0. Germline V lookup: CDR1 SGHDT, CDR2 YYEEEE. The CDR3 totals 13 residues. The CDR3 region is CASSWDRADTQYF. CDR3 nucleotide sequence: TGTGCCAGCAGCTGGGACAGGGCAGATACGCAGTATTTT.

This clonotype showed up just a few times. The chain carries TRBV7-2 and TRBJ2-7; D may be TRBD1 (5 bases). V lost 1 base and J lost 5, with 15 bases in between. Per the germline V gene, CDR1 is SGHTA and CDR2 is FQGNSA. The CDR3 is 15 residues long. The CDR3 DNA reads TGTGCCAGCAGCTTAGTAAGTCTTCAGGGCCACGAGCAGTACTTC. This encodes CASSLVSLQGHEQYF.

The chain links TRBV4-2 to TRBJ2-7; 7 bases align to TRBD2. The CDR3 has 15 amino acids. The ends lost 5 bases at V and 1 base at J; junction bases unmatched: 8. Germline assignment: CDR1 LGHNA and CDR2 YNFKEQ. CDR3 nucleotides: TGTGCCAGCAGCTGGACTAGGGCCCCTTCCTACGAGCAGTACTTC. Its translation: CASSWTRAPSYEQYF.

This clonotype came up many times. The J gene is TRBJ2-1, the V gene TRBV29-1; TRBD1 matches at 10 bases. CDR1 and CDR2 (germline): SQVTM, ANQGSEA. The CDR3 has 14 residues. Trimming removed 7 bases from V and 6 bases from J; junction bases left unmatched: 9. CDR3: CSGGPGQGTNEQFF. CDR3 in DNA: TGCAGCGGGGGACCGGGACAGGGGACCAATGAGCAGTTCTTC.

This clonotype was recorded at least ten times. V is TRBV29-1 and J is TRBJ2-2; 9 bases align to TRBD1. With V trimmed by 7 bases and J by 5 bases, 8 bases remained unmatched. CDR1 and CDR2 (germline): SQVTM, ANQGSEA. The CDR3 is made up of 14 amino acids. As DNA, the CDR3 is TGCAGCGCCGGACAGGGGATGTCGACCGGGGAGCTGTTTTTT. Protein: CSAGQGMSTGELFF.

The gene calls are TRBV7-9 and TRBJ2-7, with TRBD1 as a possible D gene (6 bases). The ends were cut back, 5 bases at V and 6 bases at J, with 11 bases in the middle. CDR1 and CDR2 from the germline V gene are SEHNR and FQNEAQ (reference sequence). CDR3 length: 12 residues. The CDR3 loop reads CASSPDSREQYF. The CDR3 DNA follows: TGTGCCAGCAGCCCGGACAGCCGCGAGCAGTACTTC.

This clonotype has just a few counts. The J gene is TRBJ2-1, the V gene TRBV29-1, with 7 bases identical to TRBD2. Per germline, CDR1 SQVTM and CDR2 ANQGSEA. There are 14 residues in the CDR3. V shed 7 bases and J 2 bases; nucleotides not matched to a gene: 8. In DNA, the CDR3 is TGCAGCGCCAAACGGGGACTACCCTACAATGAGCAGTTCTTC. The encoded protein is CSAKRGLPYNEQFF.

There are a few counts of this clonotype. The V and J genes are TRBV12-3 or TRBV12-4 and TRBJ1-4, with D possibly being TRBD1 (6 bases). V shed 3 bases and J shed 2 bases, with 13 bases lying between them. This CDR3 contains 16 residues. CDR3 coding DNA: TGTGCCAGCAGTTTGTTGGGGGCAGGTACTAATGAAAAACTGTTTTTT. Amino acids: CASSLLGAGTNEKLFF.

This clonotype came up a few times. The genes are TRBV29-1 and TRBJ1-1, with D perhaps matching TRBD1 (5 bases). The CDR3 runs 13 residues. The ends were cut back, 7 bases at V and 0 bases at J, with 12 bases in the middle. The germline CDR1 and CDR2 sequences are SQVTM and ANQGSEA. The CDR3 is CSARRGVNTEAFF. The DNA for the CDR3 is TGCAGCGCAAGGAGAGGGGTGAACACTGAAGCTTTCTTT.

At least ten counts were recorded for this clonotype. This chain links TRBV12-3 or TRBV12-4 with TRBJ2-7, with D perhaps matching TRBD1 or TRBD2 (5 bases each). The CDR3 consists of 16 residues. V lost 6 bases to trimming and J lost 2 bases, with 20 bases between them. The DNA of the CDR3 is TGTGCCAGCAGGCTCGGGACCCCTCCGAGGACCTACGAGCAGTACTTC. As protein: CASRLGTPPRTYEQYF.

This clonotype has a single count. The V call is TRBV6-2 or TRBV6-3, the J call TRBJ2-2; D remains ambiguous. This CDR3 region has 18 residues. Germline V gene lookup returns CDR1 MNHEY and CDR2 SVGEGT. Trimming took 0 bases from V and 4 from J, leaving 18 bases between them. CDR3 in DNA: TGTGCCAGCAGTTACTCGCGAAAGGGTTTACAACGCACCGGGGAGCTGTTTTTT. It is translated as CASSYSRKGLQRTGELFF.

There are many counts of this clonotype. This chain joins TRBV12-3 or TRBV12-4 and TRBJ2-7; 7 bases align to TRBD1. With V trimmed by 2 bases and J by 2 bases, 12 bases remained unmatched. CDR3 length: 17 amino acids. In nucleotides, the CDR3 is TGTGCCAGCAGTTTATCGGGCCCGCGGACAGGACCCTACGAGCAGTACTTC. This encodes CASSLSGPRTGPYEQYF.

This clonotype was observed at least ten times. The chain carries TRBV12-3 or TRBV12-4 and TRBJ2-1, with 9 bases matching TRBD2. The CDR3 sequence is 13 residues long. J lost 9 bases, V lost 5 bases, and 5 bases had no gene match. CDR3 region: CASSQGGGGEQFF. The DNA of the CDR3 is TGTGCCAGCAGTCAGGGCGGGGGGGGTGAGCAGTTCTTC.

This clonotype appeared many times. The chain joins TRBV6-1 to TRBJ2-7; 7 nucleotides agree with TRBD1. V lost 3 bases and J lost 0; bases outside the gene matches: 2. Germline CDR1 MNHNS, CDR2 SASEGT. The CDR3 has 14 amino acids. The CDR3: CASSDRGNSYEQYF. The CDR3 DNA follows: TGTGCCAGCAGTGACAGGGGGAACTCCTACGAGCAGTACTTC.

The V call is TRBV18, the J call TRBJ2-2; D gene uncertain. This CDR3 is built from 12 residues. The V gene lost 3 bases and the J gene lost 7 bases, with 6 bases spanning the gap. Germline values: CDR1 KGHSH, CDR2 LQKENI. In DNA, the CDR3 is TGTGCCAGCTCACCTACCATCGGGGAGCTGTTTTTT. Its translation is CASSPTIGELFF.

This clonotype was counted only a few times. The chain has TRBV7-3 and TRBJ1-4, with unresolved D. The length of the CDR3 is 13 residues. Germline CDR1 reads SGHTA; CDR2 reads FQGTGA. Trimming left V 5 bases short and J 5 bases short, with 9 bases between. The CDR3 DNA follows: TGTGCCAGCAGCCTCACGGGGAATGAAAAACTGTTTTTT. Protein sequence: CASSLTGNEKLFF.

The V call is TRBV11-2, the J call TRBJ2-1, with TRBD1 matching over 8 bases. Germline V CDR1 and CDR2: SGHAT, FQNNGV. V shed 0 bases, J shed 9 bases, and the junction held 10 bases outside the gene matches. The CDR3 is made up of 16 amino acids. In nucleotides, the CDR3 is TGTGCCAGCAGCTTAGATCCAGGGGCAGGGGGCGGTGAGCAGTTCTTC. Residues: CASSLDPGAGGGEQFF.

V usage is TRBV28 and J usage is TRBJ2-7; no reliable D call. Trimming took 5 bases from V and 7 from J, leaving 24 bases between them. Germline-derived CDR1 and CDR2 are MDHEN and SYDVKM. CDR3 length equals 16 residues. Here the CDR3 DNA reads TGTGCCAGCAGTAAACCTTACGACGACCCCGTGGGGGAGCAGTACTTC. Protein: CASSKPYDDPVGEQYF.

In its sample, this clonotype was seen many times. This sequence joins TRBV6-1 and TRBJ1-2; the D is unclear. The V gene lost 6 bases and the J gene lost 4 bases, with 6 bases spanning the gap. Per the germline V gene, CDR1 is MNHNS and CDR2 is SASEGT. The CDR3 totals 11 residues. This chain's CDR3 is CASRTFYGYTF. CDR3 DNA: TGTGCCAGCAGGACCTTCTATGGCTACACCTTC.